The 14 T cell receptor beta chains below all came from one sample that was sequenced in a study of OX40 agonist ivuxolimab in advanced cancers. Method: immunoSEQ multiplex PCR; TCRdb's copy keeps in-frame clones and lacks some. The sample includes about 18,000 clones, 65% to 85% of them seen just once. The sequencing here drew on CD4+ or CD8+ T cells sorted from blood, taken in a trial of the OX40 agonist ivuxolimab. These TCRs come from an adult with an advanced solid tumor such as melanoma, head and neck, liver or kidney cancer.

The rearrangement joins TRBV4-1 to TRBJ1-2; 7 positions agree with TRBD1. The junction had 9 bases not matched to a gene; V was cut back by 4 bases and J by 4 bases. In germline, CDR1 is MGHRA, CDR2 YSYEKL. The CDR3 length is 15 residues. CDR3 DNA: TGCGCCAGCAGCCGGTCCGGGACAGAGATCTATGGCTACACCTTC. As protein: CASSRSGTEIYGYTF.

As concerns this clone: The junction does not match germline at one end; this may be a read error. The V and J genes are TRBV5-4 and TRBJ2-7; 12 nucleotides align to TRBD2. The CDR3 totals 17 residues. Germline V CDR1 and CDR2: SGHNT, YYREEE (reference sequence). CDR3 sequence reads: CASSHHGLAGSSYEQYF. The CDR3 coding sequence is TGCGCCAGCAGCCATCACGGACTAGCGGGGAGCTCCTACGAGCAGTACTTC.

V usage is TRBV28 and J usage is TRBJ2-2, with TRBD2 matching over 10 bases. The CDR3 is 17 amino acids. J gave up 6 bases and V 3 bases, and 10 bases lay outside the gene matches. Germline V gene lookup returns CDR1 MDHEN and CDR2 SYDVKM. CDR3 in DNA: TGTGCCAGCAGTTTTGTTATCCTAGCGGGGGTCCCCGGGGAGCTGTTTTTT. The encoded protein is CASSFVILAGVPGELFF.

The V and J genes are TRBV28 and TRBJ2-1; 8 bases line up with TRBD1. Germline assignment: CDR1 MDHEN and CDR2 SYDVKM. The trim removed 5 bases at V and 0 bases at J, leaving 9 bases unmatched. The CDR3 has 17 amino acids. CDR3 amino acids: CASSTSGGQSSYNEQFF. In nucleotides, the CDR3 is TGTGCCAGCAGTACCTCAGGGGGCCAGAGCTCCTACAATGAGCAGTTCTTC.

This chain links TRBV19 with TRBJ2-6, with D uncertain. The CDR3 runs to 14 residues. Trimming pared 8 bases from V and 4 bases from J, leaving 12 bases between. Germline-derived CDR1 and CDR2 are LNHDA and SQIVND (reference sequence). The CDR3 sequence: CASAYGPGANVLTF. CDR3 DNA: TGTGCCAGTGCTTACGGGCCCGGGGCCAACGTCCTGACTTTC.

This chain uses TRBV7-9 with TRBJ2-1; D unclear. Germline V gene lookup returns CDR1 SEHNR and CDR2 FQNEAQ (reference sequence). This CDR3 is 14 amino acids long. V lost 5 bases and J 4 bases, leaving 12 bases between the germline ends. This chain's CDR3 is CASSPFHPYNEQFF. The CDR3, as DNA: TGTGCCAGCAGCCCATTTCACCCGTACAATGAGCAGTTCTTC.

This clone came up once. In DNA, the CDR3 is TGCGCCAGCAGAGTTGGGGGGACTAGCGACCTCAATGAGCAGTTCTTC. It codes for CASRVGGTSDLNEQFF. The chain employs TRBV4-1 and TRBJ2-1; TRBD2 agrees at 10 bases. Germline V gene sequence: CDR1 MGHRA, CDR2 YSYEKL. This CDR3 is 16 amino acids long. V dropped 6 bases and J dropped 6; count of bases not matched to a gene: 11.

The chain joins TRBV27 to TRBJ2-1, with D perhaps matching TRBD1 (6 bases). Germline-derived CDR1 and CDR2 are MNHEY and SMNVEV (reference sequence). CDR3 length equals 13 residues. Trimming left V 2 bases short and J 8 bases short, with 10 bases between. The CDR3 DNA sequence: TGTGCCAGCAGTTTAACAGGGTGGGATGAGCAGTTCTTC. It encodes CASSLTGWDEQFF.

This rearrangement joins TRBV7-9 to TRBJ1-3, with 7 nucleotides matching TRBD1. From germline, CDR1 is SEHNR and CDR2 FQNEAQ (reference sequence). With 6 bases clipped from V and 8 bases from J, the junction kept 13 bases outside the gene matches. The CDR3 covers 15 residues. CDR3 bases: TGTGCCAGCAGTACAGGGGCTTACCTCAGGGACACCATATATTTT. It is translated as CASSTGAYLRDTIYF.

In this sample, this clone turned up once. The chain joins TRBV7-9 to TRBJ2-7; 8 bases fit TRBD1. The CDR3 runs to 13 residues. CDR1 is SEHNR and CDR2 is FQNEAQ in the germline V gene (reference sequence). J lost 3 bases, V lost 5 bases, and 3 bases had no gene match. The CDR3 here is CASSLTGGYEQYF. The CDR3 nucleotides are TGTGCCAGCAGCCTAACAGGGGGCTACGAGCAGTACTTC. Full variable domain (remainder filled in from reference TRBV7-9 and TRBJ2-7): DTGVSQNPRHKITKRGQNVTFRCDPISEHNRLYWYRQTLGQGPEFLTYFQNEAQLEKSRLLSDRFSAERPKGSFSTLEIQRTEQGDSAMYLCASSLTGGYEQYFGPGTRLTVT.

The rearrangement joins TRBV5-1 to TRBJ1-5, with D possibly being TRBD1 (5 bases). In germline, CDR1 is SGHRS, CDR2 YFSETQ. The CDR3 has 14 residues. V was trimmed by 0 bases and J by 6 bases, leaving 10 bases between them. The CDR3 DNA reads TGCGCCAGCAGCTTGGTTGGGGGAGGTCAGCCCCAGCATTTT. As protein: CASSLVGGGQPQHF.

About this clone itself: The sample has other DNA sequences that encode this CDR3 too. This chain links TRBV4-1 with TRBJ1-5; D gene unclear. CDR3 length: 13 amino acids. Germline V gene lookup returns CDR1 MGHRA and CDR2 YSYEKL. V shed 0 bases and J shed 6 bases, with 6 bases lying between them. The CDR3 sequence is CASSQDRGQPQHF. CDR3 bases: TGCGCCAGCAGCCAAGATCGAGGTCAGCCCCAGCATTTT.

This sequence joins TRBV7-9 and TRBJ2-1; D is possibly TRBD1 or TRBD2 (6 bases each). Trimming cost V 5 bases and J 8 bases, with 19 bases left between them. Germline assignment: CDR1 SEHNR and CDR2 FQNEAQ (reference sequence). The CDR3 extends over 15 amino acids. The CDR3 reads CASSPPGEVSDEQFF. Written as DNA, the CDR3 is TGTGCCAGCAGCCCCCCAGGGGAGGTTTCCGATGAGCAGTTCTTC.

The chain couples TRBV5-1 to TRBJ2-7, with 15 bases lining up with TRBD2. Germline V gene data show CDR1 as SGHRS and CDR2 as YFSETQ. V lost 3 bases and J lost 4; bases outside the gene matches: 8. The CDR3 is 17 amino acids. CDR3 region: CASSWTGLAGGAYEQYF. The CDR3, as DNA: TGCGCCAGCAGCTGGACGGGACTAGCGGGGGGCGCTTACGAGCAGTACTTC. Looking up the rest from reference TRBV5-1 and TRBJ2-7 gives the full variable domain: KAGVTQTPRYLIKTRGQQVTLSCSPISGHRSVSWYQQTPGQGLQFLFEYFSETQRNKGNFPGRFSGRQFSNSRSEMNVSTLELGDSALYLCASSWTGLAGGAYEQYFGPGTRLTVT.